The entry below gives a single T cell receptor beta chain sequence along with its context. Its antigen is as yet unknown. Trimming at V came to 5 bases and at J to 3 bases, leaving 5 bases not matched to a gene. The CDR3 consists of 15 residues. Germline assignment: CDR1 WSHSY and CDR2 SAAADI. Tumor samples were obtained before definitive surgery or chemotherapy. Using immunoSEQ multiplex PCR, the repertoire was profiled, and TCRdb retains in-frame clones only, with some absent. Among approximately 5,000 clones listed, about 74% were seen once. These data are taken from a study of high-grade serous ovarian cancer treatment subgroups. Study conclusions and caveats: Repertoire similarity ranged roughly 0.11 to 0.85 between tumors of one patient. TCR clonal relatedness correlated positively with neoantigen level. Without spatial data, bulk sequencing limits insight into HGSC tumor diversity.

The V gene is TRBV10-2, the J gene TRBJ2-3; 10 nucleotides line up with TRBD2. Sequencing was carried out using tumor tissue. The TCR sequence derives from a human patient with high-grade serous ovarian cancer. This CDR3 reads CASSLAGGRTDTQYF. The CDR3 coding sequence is TGCGCCAGCAGTTTAGCGGGGGGCCGGACAGATACGCAGTATTTT.